Below are 3 T cell receptor beta chains sequenced from a single sample in a study of T cell repertoires in cytomegalovirus infection. TCRdb called the reads again in MiXCR, with one record for every CDR3 protein. The profile shows more than 20,000 distinct CDR3 sequences, about 42% of them singletons. The antigens of these receptors remain unknown. The sequences come from CD8+ T cells from cultured PBMCs, collected from culture after CMV antigen stimulation. The source of these receptors is a human donor in good health (CMV status not recorded). Some clones in this sample may be carry-over from other donors' samples.

This sequence joins TRBV27 and TRBJ1-5, with D hard to call. This CDR3 contains 14 residues. CDR1 is MNHEY, CDR2 SMNVEV, per germline (reference sequence). V lost 2 bases, J lost 7 bases, and 12 bases lay in between. CDR3 amino acids: CASSLDSGGQPQHF. Here the CDR3 DNA reads TGTGCCAGCAGTTTAGACTCCGGAGGACAGCCCCAGCATTTT.

This clonotype appeared a few times. V is TRBV27 and J is TRBJ1-2, with 8 bases fitting TRBD1. The V gene's germline CDR1 is MNHEY and CDR2 SMNVEV (reference sequence). This CDR3 has 12 residues. The CDR3 bases are TGTGCAGTTTGGACAGGGATCCATGGCTACACCTTC. Amino acid sequence: CAVWTGIHGYTF.

This clonotype was picked up a small number of times. J is TRBJ2-7 and V is TRBV7-9; 8 bases line up with TRBD1. This CDR3 has 16 residues. Germline V lookup: CDR1 SEHNR, CDR2 FQNEAQ (reference sequence). V was clipped by 5 bases and J by 0 bases; unmatched bases: 9. This CDR3 is CASSTNPTGGSYEQYF. The CDR3 DNA reads as TGTGCCAGCAGCACTAACCCAACAGGGGGCTCCTACGAGCAGTACTTC.